A single sample gave rise to the 27 T cell receptor beta chains below, sequenced in a study of control samples from healthy donors and cancer patients. Clones were sequenced by immunoSEQ multiplex PCR, and TCRdb holds only the in-frame ones, with some missing. The table includes over 70,000 clones, roughly 91% detected once. The specimen sequenced was blood. Receptor source: a woman aged 55-70 years in good health.

This clone came up once. This chain joins TRBV9 and TRBJ1-6; D remains unclear. The CDR3 extends over 13 amino acids. The germline gives CDR1 SGDLS, CDR2 YYNGEE. Trimming pared 0 bases from V and 9 bases from J, leaving 7 bases between. The CDR3 loop reads CASSVAPSSPLHF. The DNA of the CDR3 is TGTGCCAGCAGCGTAGCTCCTAGTTCACCCCTCCACTTT.

This chain uses TRBV3-1 (or the pseudogene TRBV3-2) with TRBJ2-7; 9 nucleotides agree with TRBD1. The germline CDR1 and CDR2 sequences are LGHDT and YNNKEL (reference sequence). The trim removed 1 base at V and 7 bases at J, leaving 5 bases unmatched. The CDR3 totals 14 residues. In DNA form, the CDR3 reads TGTGCCAGCAGCCAAGCGACAGGGGGGTATGAGCAGTACTTC. Protein sequence: CASSQATGGYEQYF.

In its sample, this clone was seen once. CDR3: CASAGGAAGTEAFF. For the CDR3, the DNA is TGCGCCAGCGCAGGGGGCGCAGCGGGGACTGAAGCTTTCTTT. This rearrangement joins TRBV5-1 to TRBJ1-1, with TRBD1 identical over 8 bases. Germline loops: CDR1 SGHRS, CDR2 YFSETQ. Losses at the gene ends were 7 bases for V and 5 bases for J; bases not matched to a gene: 10. The CDR3 covers 14 residues.

The chain joins TRBV5-4 to TRBJ1-2; D call uncertain. Trimming cost V 0 bases and J 3 bases, with 9 bases left between them. Germline loops: CDR1 SGHNT, CDR2 YYREEE (reference sequence). The CDR3 is made up of 14 amino acids. The CDR3 DNA reads as TGTGCCAGCAGCTTGGACGGTTCAGACTATGGCTACACCTTC. The encoded protein is CASSLDGSDYGYTF.

This chain connects TRBV7-8 to TRBJ2-5; possible D gene TRBD1, 5 bases. The V and J ends lost 4 bases and 7 bases respectively, with 19 bases between them. This CDR3 is built from 15 residues. Germline V gives CDR1 SGHVS, CDR2 FQNEAQ. The CDR3 sequence: CASSSGWSSMGTQYF. The CDR3 nucleotides read TGTGCCAGCAGCTCAGGGTGGAGCTCCATGGGGACCCAGTACTTC.

The chain carries TRBV5-1 and TRBJ1-1, with unresolved D. V was cut by 4 bases and J by 2 bases, with 15 bases left in between. This CDR3 spans 15 amino acids. Germline CDR1 SGHRS, CDR2 YFSETQ. The CDR3 protein is CASSLLGAGNTEAFF. CDR3 nucleotides: TGCGCCAGCAGCCTACTGGGAGCGGGAAACACTGAAGCTTTCTTT.

This sequence joins TRBV7-9 and TRBJ2-1; 8 bases are a match to TRBD1. The CDR3 contains 15 residues. V shed 3 bases, J shed 2 bases, and the junction held 3 bases outside the gene matches. The germline gives CDR1 SEHNR, CDR2 FQNEAQ (reference sequence). The CDR3: CASSFSGGAYNEQFF. The CDR3 DNA follows: TGTGCCAGCAGCTTCTCAGGGGGCGCCTACAATGAGCAGTTCTTC. Full variable domain (remainder filled in from reference TRBV7-9 and TRBJ2-1): DTGVSQNPRHKITKRGQNVTFRCDPISEHNRLYWYRQTLGQGPEFLTYFQNEAQLEKSRLLSDRFSAERPKGSFSTLEIQRTEQGDSAMYLCASSFSGGAYNEQFFGPGTRLTVL.

CDR3 in amino acids: CASSPKSENYGYTF. The CDR3 coding sequence is TGTGCCAGCTCACCAAAGTCAGAAAACTATGGCTACACCTTC. The chain recombines TRBV18 with TRBJ1-2; D ambiguous. Trimming cost V 2 bases and J 2 bases, with 9 bases left between them. CDR3 length: 14 amino acids. CDR1 KGHSH and CDR2 LQKENI come from the germline V gene. Combining the CDR3 with reference TRBV18 and TRBJ1-2 gives the whole variable domain NAGVMQNPRHLVRRRGQEARLRCSPMKGHSHVYWYRQLPEEGLKFMVYLQKENIIDESGMPKERFSAEFPKEGPSILRIQQVVRGDSAAYFCASSPKSENYGYTFGSGTRLTVV.

DNA of the CDR3: TGTGCCAGCAGCCTCGACGGGGCTAGCGGGAATGTGGGCACAGATACGCAGTATTTT. Encoded protein: CASSLDGASGNVGTDTQYF. This rearrangement joins TRBV9 to TRBJ2-3; TRBD2 matches 9 bases. V was pared by 4 bases and J by 1 base, with 16 bases of the junction left unmatched. The CDR3 consists of 19 residues. CDR1 and CDR2 from the germline V gene are SGDLS and YYNGEE.

The J gene is TRBJ1-2, the V gene TRBV9, with no clear D. This CDR3 has 14 residues. The germline V gene encodes CDR1 SGDLS and CDR2 YYNGEE. Deletions cut 3 bases from V and 4 bases from J, with 13 bases between. CDR3 sequence (DNA): TGTGCCAGCAGCGGGGGTCGGGTGGTCTATGGCTACACCTTC. This codes for CASSGGRVVYGYTF.

The chain combines TRBV5-4 with TRBJ1-4; weak D call: TRBD1 (6 bases). The CDR3 is made up of 14 amino acids. CDR1 and CDR2 from the germline V gene are SGHNT and YYREEE (reference sequence). V was cut by 4 bases and J by 8 bases, with 15 bases left in between. The CDR3 reads CASSERGGREKLFF. For the CDR3, the DNA is TGTGCCAGCAGCGAGAGGGGGGGGAGAGAAAAACTGTTTTTT.

The V and J genes are TRBV7-9 and TRBJ2-5; 10 nucleotides match TRBD1. After removal of 1 base from V and 2 bases from J, the junction contained 13 bases not matched to a gene. Germline V gives CDR1 SEHNR, CDR2 FQNEAQ (reference sequence). The CDR3 covers 19 residues. This CDR3 is CASSLGSGGQGIRQETQYF. CDR3 sequence (DNA): TGTGCCAGCAGCTTAGGAAGTGGGGGACAGGGGATTCGGCAAGAGACCCAGTACTTC.

V and J are TRBV6-5 and TRBJ2-7; D tentatively reads TRBD1 or TRBD2 (6 bases each). This CDR3 comprises 12 residues. The germline V gene has CDR1 MNHEY and CDR2 SVGAGI. Trimming shortened V by 11 bases and J by 2 bases, and 13 bases separated the two germline ends. The CDR3 DNA sequence: TGTGCCGCCGACAGGACTACCTACGAGCAGTACTTC. This codes for CAADRTTYEQYF.

The J gene is TRBJ1-6, the V gene TRBV30, with 7 nucleotides matching TRBD1. The CDR3 sequence is 14 residues long. Germline V lookup: CDR1 GTSNPN, CDR2 SVGIG (reference sequence). V shed 3 bases, J shed 7 bases, and the junction held 6 bases outside the gene matches. The CDR3 coding sequence is TGTGCCTGGAGCGGACAGGCGAAAAATTCACCCCTCCACTTT. Translating it yields CAWSGQAKNSPLHF.

CDR3 nucleotide sequence: TGTGCCAGCAGGGGGACGGTCGTAAGGAATTCACCCCTCCACTTT. Translated: CASRGTVVRNSPLHF. The chain joins TRBV2 to TRBJ1-6, with D possibly TRBD1 on 5 matching bases. CDR3 length: 15 amino acids. The ends were cut back, 6 bases at V and 7 bases at J, with 16 bases in the middle. Germline V gene sequence: CDR1 SNHLY, CDR2 FYNNEI.

This clone was observed a few times. The chain has TRBV11-2 and TRBJ1-2, with D tentatively TRBD1 (5 bases). V lost 5 bases and J 2 bases, leaving 9 bases between the germline ends. Germline loops: CDR1 SGHAT, CDR2 FQNNGV. The CDR3 loop spans 13 amino acids. The CDR3 DNA sequence: TGTGCCAGCAGCGGGGACGGGAACTATGGCTACACCTTC. This encodes CASSGDGNYGYTF.

This chain uses TRBV25-1 with TRBJ1-2; no clear D gene. Germline CDR1 reads MGHDK; CDR2 reads SYGVNS. Deletions cut 1 base from V and 4 bases from J, with 10 bases between. This CDR3 region has 14 residues. CDR3 sequence: CASSELGSVYGYTF. The CDR3 nucleotides are TGTGCCAGCAGTGAATTGGGCTCAGTCTATGGCTACACCTTC.

The V and J genes are TRBV5-1 and TRBJ2-3, with D possibly TRBD2 on 7 matching bases. Germline V CDR1 and CDR2: SGHRS, YFSETQ. This CDR3 has 16 residues. The V gene lost 4 bases and the J gene lost 4 bases, with 19 bases spanning the gap. CDR3 in amino acids: CASSRTAGGRADTQYF. The CDR3 nucleotides read TGCGCCAGCAGCAGAACCGCCGGGGGGCGGGCAGATACGCAGTATTTT. Filled out from reference TRBV5-1 and TRBJ2-3, the complete variable domain reads KAGVTQTPRYLIKTRGQQVTLSCSPISGHRSVSWYQQTPGQGLQFLFEYFSETQRNKGNFPGRFSGRQFSNSRSEMNVSTLELGDSALYLCASSRTAGGRADTQYFGPGTRLTVL.

About this clone: A read error may account for a junction end that differs from germline. V is TRBV7-7 and J is TRBJ2-7; 10 bases align to TRBD1. Per germline, CDR1 SSHAT and CDR2 FNYEAQ (reference sequence). CDR3 length: 16 residues. The chain's CDR3 is CASTRGGTGASYEQYF. Written as DNA, the CDR3 is TGTGCTAGCACCCGAGGAGGGACAGGGGCCTCCTACGAGCAGTACTTC. Full variable domain (outside the CDR3, taken from reference TRBV7-7 and TRBJ2-7): GAGVSQSPRYKVTKRGQDVTLRCDPISSHATLYWYQQALGQGPEFLTYFNYEAQPDKSGLPSDRFSAERPEGSISTLTIQRTEQRDSAMYRCASTRGGTGASYEQYFGPGTRLTVT.

The rearrangement joins TRBV5-6 to TRBJ1-1, with D unclear. Germline V gives CDR1 SGHDT, CDR2 YYEEEE. V was trimmed by 2 bases and J by 6 bases, leaving 14 bases between them. The length of the CDR3 is 14 residues. CDR3 DNA: TGTGCCAGCAGCTTTGGGGTCGCCGGTCCTGAAGCTTTCTTT. It is translated as CASSFGVAGPEAFF.

The chain is built from TRBV7-2 and TRBJ2-1; TRBD2 matches at 7 bases. The length of the CDR3 is 13 residues. The J segment lost 6 bases and the V segment lost 5 bases, leaving 4 bases of the junction unmatched. In germline, CDR1 is SGHTA, CDR2 FQGNSA. The CDR3 protein is CASSPRLANEQFF. CDR3 DNA sequence: TGTGCCAGCAGCCCACGACTAGCCAATGAGCAGTTCTTC.

The chain uses TRBV30 and TRBJ1-1; 7 positions match TRBD1. Germline CDR1 GTSNPN, CDR2 SVGIG (reference sequence). J was trimmed by 0 bases and V by 1 base; bases with no gene match: 8. There are 16 residues in the CDR3. CDR3 loop: CAWSAKQTGLNTEAFF. In DNA form, the CDR3 reads TGTGCCTGGAGTGCAAAGCAGACAGGGCTGAACACTGAAGCTTTCTTT.

The J gene is TRBJ1-4, the V gene TRBV28, with unresolved D. The CDR3 length is 13 residues. The germline CDR1 and CDR2 sequences are MDHEN and SYDVKM. V was cut by 5 bases and J by 4 bases, with 8 bases left in between. CDR3 sequence: CASSALLNEKLFF. Written as DNA, the CDR3 is TGTGCCAGCAGTGCTCTTCTTAATGAAAAACTGTTTTTT.

The chain links TRBV2 to TRBJ2-1; D may be TRBD2 (6 bases). Trimming removed 6 bases from V and 6 bases from J, with 18 bases in between. CDR3 size: 15 residues. Germline V lookup: CDR1 SNHLY, CDR2 FYNNEI. The CDR3, as DNA: TGTGCCAGCAGGACTTGGGGGGAGAGTGGCAATGAGCAGTTCTTC. It translates to CASRTWGESGNEQFF.

The chain carries TRBV5-1 and TRBJ1-2, with D maybe TRBD1 (6 bases). CDR1 SGHRS and CDR2 YFSETQ come from the germline V gene. The CDR3 loop spans 15 amino acids. V lost 2 bases, J lost 4 bases, and 15 bases lay in between. CDR3 coding DNA: TGCGCCAGCAGCTTCGGGGGCCGGGCTGGCTATGGCTACACCTTC. Its protein product is CASSFGGRAGYGYTF.

The V gene is TRBV27, the J gene TRBJ2-7, with D tentatively TRBD2 (6 bases). The germline V gene has CDR1 MNHEY and CDR2 SMNVEV (reference sequence). The V and J ends lost 5 bases and 0 bases respectively, with 14 bases between them. CDR3 length equals 15 residues. DNA of the CDR3: TGTGCCAGCAGTCTAAGCGGAGGGGTCTCCTACGAGCAGTACTTC. This codes for CASSLSGGVSYEQYF.

The CDR3 nucleotides are TGTGCCAGCAGCCGGGACAGGTCTGTGAATGAGCAGTTCTTC. Its translation is CASSRDRSVNEQFF. The gene calls are TRBV7-3 and TRBJ2-1; 8 bases are a match to TRBD1. The trim removed 5 bases at V and 7 bases at J, leaving 7 bases unmatched. The CDR3 totals 14 residues. Per germline, CDR1 SGHTA and CDR2 FQGTGA.